The following is a TCR beta chain sequence with its context. Antigen unknown. These data originate in a study of shared clonotypes between healthy human individuals. Study-wide results and caveats: Sorted-subset sequencing was shown by rarefaction to be incomplete despite large depth. Relative to their counterparts shared across all four donors, non-shared clonotypes exhibited diminished generation probabilities.

Germline CDR1 is ENHRY and CDR2 is SYGVKD. This CDR3 has 14 amino acids. With 3 bases removed from V and 1 base from J, the gap between germline ends came to 10 bases. Produced via immunoSEQ multiplex PCR; TCRdb's table is partial and in-frame only. The table records a few hundred thousand clones, about nine tenths of them present only once. Healthy HIV-negative adults with no recent acute infections or vaccinations were recruited as donors. Sequences were obtained from memory CD8+ T cells sorted from blood. Regarding subset: CD45RO+ cells pooled with CCR7-negative TemRA cells. The sequence was obtained from a man aged 18 to 30 in good health. The chain recombines TRBV10-3 with TRBJ2-7; D uncertain. The CDR3 sequence: CAISEKRVSYEQYF. The CDR3 DNA is TGTGCCATCAGTGAAAAAAGGGTTTCCTACGAGCAGTACTTC.